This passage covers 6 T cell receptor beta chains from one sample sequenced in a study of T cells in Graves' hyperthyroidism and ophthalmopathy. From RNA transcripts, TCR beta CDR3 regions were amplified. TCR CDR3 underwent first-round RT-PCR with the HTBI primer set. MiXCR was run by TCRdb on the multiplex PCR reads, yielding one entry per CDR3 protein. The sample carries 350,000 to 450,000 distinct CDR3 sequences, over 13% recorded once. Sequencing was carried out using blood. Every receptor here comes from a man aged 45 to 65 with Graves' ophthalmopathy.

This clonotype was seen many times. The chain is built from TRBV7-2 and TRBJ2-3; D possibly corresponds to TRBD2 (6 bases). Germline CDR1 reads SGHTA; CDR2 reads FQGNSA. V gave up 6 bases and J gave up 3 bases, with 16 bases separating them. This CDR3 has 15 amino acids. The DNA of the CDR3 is TGTGCCAGCAGGCGCGTCCCCCTAGCGACAGATACGCAGTATTTT. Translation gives CASRRVPLATDTQYF.

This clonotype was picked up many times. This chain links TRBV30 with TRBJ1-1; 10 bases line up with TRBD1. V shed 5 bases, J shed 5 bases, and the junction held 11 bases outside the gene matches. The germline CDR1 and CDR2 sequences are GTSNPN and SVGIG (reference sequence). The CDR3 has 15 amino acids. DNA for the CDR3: TGTGCCTGGGAAAAACCGGGACAGGGGAGGACTGAAGCTTTCTTT. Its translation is CAWEKPGQGRTEAFF.

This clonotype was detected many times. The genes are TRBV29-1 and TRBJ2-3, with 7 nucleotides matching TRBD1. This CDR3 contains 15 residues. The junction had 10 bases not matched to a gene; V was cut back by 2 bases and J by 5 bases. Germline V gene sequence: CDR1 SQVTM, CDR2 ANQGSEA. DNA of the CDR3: TGCAGCGTTGAACCGGACAGGCTAAGGGTAGATACGCAGTATTTT. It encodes CSVEPDRLRVDTQYF.

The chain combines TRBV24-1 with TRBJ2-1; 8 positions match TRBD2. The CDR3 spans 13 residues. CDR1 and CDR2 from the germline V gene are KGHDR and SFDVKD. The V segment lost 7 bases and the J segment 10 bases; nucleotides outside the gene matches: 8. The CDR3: CATRGGTSGEQFF. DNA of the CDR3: TGTGCCACCAGGGGCGGGACTAGTGGCGAGCAGTTCTTC.

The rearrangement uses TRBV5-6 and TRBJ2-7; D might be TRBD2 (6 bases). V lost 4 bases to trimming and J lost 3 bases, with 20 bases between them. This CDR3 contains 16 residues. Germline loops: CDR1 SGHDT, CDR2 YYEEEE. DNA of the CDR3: TGTGCCAGCAGCCCAGGCGGGACGGTGCAACGCTACGAGCAGTACTTC. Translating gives CASSPGGTVQRYEQYF.

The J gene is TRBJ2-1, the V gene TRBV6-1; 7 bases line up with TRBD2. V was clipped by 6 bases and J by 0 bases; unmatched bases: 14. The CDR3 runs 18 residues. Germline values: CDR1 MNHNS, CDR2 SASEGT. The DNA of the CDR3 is TGTGCCAGCAGCTCCACCTCACCTAGCGGAGTCTCCTACAATGAGCAGTTCTTC. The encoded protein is CASSSTSPSGVSYNEQFF.